These 27 T cell receptor beta chains share one sample of origin, sequenced in a study of T-cell memory formation after mild COVID-19. TCRdb reanalysed the 5' RACE reads using MiXCR and keeps one entry per CDR3 protein. Here the sample spans 430,000 or so distinct CDR3 sequences, around 27% being singletons. Sequencing used PBMCs or a T cell subset sorted from them (not recorded which). The receptor set was obtained from an adult woman who had mild COVID-19 (a few samples of this study predate the infection). Cell type and time point are not known.

This clonotype came up a few times. The CDR3 sequence is CASKVMDPYTGELFF. DNA for the CDR3: TGTGCCAGTAAGGTTATGGACCCCTACACCGGGGAGCTGTTTTTT. The chain has TRBV19 and TRBJ2-2; D call uncertain. Trimming cost V 7 bases and J 3 bases, with 15 bases left between them. Germline V gives CDR1 LNHDA, CDR2 SQIVND (reference sequence). The CDR3 contains 15 residues.

At least ten counts were recorded for this clonotype. This chain joins TRBV6-5 and TRBJ1-1, with D possibly matching TRBD1 (6 bases). V was trimmed by 6 bases and J by 9 bases, leaving 14 bases between them. This CDR3 contains 12 residues. CDR1 MNHEY and CDR2 SVGAGI come from the germline V gene. The CDR3 sequence: CASRRTTGQAFF. CDR3 in DNA: TGTGCCAGCAGGCGTACGACAGGTCAAGCTTTCTTT.

The genes are TRBV15 and TRBJ1-1, with 7 positions matching TRBD1. Germline CDR1 and CDR2: LNHNV and YYDKDF (reference sequence). The CDR3 contains 15 residues. J gave up 5 bases and V 0 bases, and 6 bases lay outside the gene matches. The CDR3 DNA reads TGTGCCACCAGCAGAGAAGGGGGCGTATTAACTGAAGCTTTCTTT. Translating it yields CATSREGGVLTEAFF.

This clonotype was seen only a few times. The chain uses TRBV5-1 and TRBJ2-7; TRBD1 matches 9 bases. From germline, CDR1 is SGHRS and CDR2 YFSETQ. The trim removed 0 bases at V and 5 bases at J, leaving 6 bases unmatched. The CDR3 has 15 residues. Here the CDR3 reads CASSLDGQGRNEQYF. The CDR3 bases are TGCGCCAGCAGCTTGGACGGACAGGGGAGGAACGAGCAGTACTTC.

The chain employs TRBV4-2 and TRBJ2-7, with 11 bases matching TRBD2. The CDR3 loop spans 16 amino acids. The V gene end was trimmed by 4 bases and the J gene end by 0 bases; junction bases not matched to a gene: 5. Germline CDR1 LGHNA, CDR2 YNFKEQ. The CDR3 loop reads CASSREGLADSYEQYF. In DNA form, the CDR3 reads TGTGCCAGCAGCCGGGAGGGACTAGCGGACTCCTACGAGCAGTACTTC.

This clonotype was counted only a few times. J is TRBJ1-5 and V is TRBV24-1; 9 positions match TRBD1. CDR1 is KGHDR, CDR2 SFDVKD, per germline. The trim removed 5 bases at V and 7 bases at J, leaving 11 bases unmatched. CDR3 length equals 16 residues. Written as DNA, the CDR3 is TGTGCCACCAGTGGCGAGATACGGGACAGGGACCAGCCCCAGCATTTT. Amino acid sequence: CATSGEIRDRDQPQHF.

The chain joins TRBV7-2 to TRBJ2-7; D possibly corresponds to TRBD1 (5 bases). The CDR3 is made up of 14 amino acids. Germline values: CDR1 SGHTA, CDR2 FQGNSA. V lost 2 bases and J lost 3, with 11 bases in between. This chain's CDR3 is CASSLYVRDYEQYF. For the CDR3, the DNA is TGTGCCAGCAGCTTATACGTCAGGGACTACGAGCAGTACTTC.

This clonotype has a handful of counts. This chain joins TRBV3-1 and TRBJ1-4, with D tentatively TRBD1 (6 bases). V was trimmed by 0 bases and J by 7 bases, leaving 21 bases between them. Germline assignment: CDR1 LGHDT and CDR2 YNNKEL (reference sequence). The CDR3 spans 18 residues. The CDR3 sequence is CASSQDRFPAGRGEKLFF. The CDR3 coding sequence is TGTGCCAGCAGCCAAGATCGTTTCCCCGCAGGCAGGGGTGAAAAACTGTTTTTT.

The chain joins TRBV9 to TRBJ2-2, with 10 bases aligning to TRBD1. CDR1 and CDR2 (germline): SGDLS, YYNGEE. The CDR3 has 17 amino acids. V was clipped by 2 bases and J by 5 bases; unmatched bases: 9. CDR3 in DNA: TGTGCCAGCAGCGTCCACGAGGGGACAGGGGAAACCGGGGAGCTGTTTTTT. Translating gives CASSVHEGTGETGELFF. Full variable domain (outside the CDR3, taken from reference TRBV9 and TRBJ2-2): DSGVTQTPKHLITATGQRVTLRCSPRSGDLSVYWYQQSLDQGLQFLIQYYNGEERAKGNILERFSAQQFPDLHSELNLSSLELGDSALYFCASSVHEGTGETGELFFGEGSRLTVL.

The chain is built from TRBV6-2 or TRBV6-3 and TRBJ2-7, with TRBD2 matching over 12 bases. J lost 4 bases, V lost 3 bases, and 4 bases had no gene match. The CDR3 totals 15 residues. CDR1 is MNHEY and CDR2 is SVGEGT in the germline V gene. In nucleotides, the CDR3 is TGTGCCAGCAGTTATTCGACTAGCGGGAGTTACGAGCAGTACTTC. Translated, it gives CASSYSTSGSYEQYF.

A few counts support this clonotype. The chain is built from TRBV15 and TRBJ2-2; D is unclear. Germline V CDR1 and CDR2: LNHNV, YYDKDF (reference sequence). V was trimmed by 6 bases and J by 6 bases, leaving 14 bases between them. The CDR3 has 14 residues. CDR3 region: CATSRIADPGELFF. The DNA for the CDR3 is TGTGCCACCAGTCGAATCGCCGATCCCGGGGAGCTGTTTTTT.

This chain links TRBV24-1 with TRBJ2-1, with TRBD2 as a possible D gene (5 bases). Looked up from germline, CDR1 is KGHDR and CDR2 is SFDVKD. V was trimmed by 3 bases and J by 6 bases, leaving 8 bases between them. This CDR3 has 13 amino acids. The CDR3 region is CATSDTRTNEQFF. CDR3 nucleotides: TGTGCCACCAGTGATACTAGAACCAATGAGCAGTTCTTC.

This clonotype has only a few counts. V is TRBV20-1 and J is TRBJ1-2; TRBD1 matches 9 bases. The germline V gene encodes CDR1 DFQATT and CDR2 SNEGSKA (reference sequence). The CDR3 covers 14 residues. V shed 6 bases, J shed 8 bases, and the junction held 13 bases outside the gene matches. The CDR3 bases are TGCAGTGCCGGGACAGGGAGTCTGGCGGGAGGCTACACCTTC. Amino acids: CSAGTGSLAGGYTF.

The genes are TRBV5-1 and TRBJ1-1; 10 bases map to TRBD1. The J segment lost 4 bases and the V segment lost 5 bases, leaving 5 bases of the junction unmatched. The germline CDR1 and CDR2 sequences are SGHRS and YFSETQ. The CDR3 contains 14 residues. CDR3 in amino acids: CASRVGQGRTEAFF. CDR3 coding DNA: TGCGCCAGCAGAGTGGGACAGGGGCGCACTGAAGCTTTCTTT.

This CDR3 is CSAGLTSGGGDEQFF. The DNA of the CDR3 is TGCAGTGCTGGTTTGACTAGCGGGGGCGGGGATGAGCAGTTCTTC. The chain recombines TRBV20-1 with TRBJ2-1, with 12 bases fitting TRBD2. J was trimmed by 8 bases and V by 5 bases; bases with no gene match: 10. Germline lookup yields CDR1 DFQATT and CDR2 SNEGSKA (reference sequence). This CDR3 is 15 amino acids long.

V gene TRBV5-5 combines with J gene TRBJ2-2; D is unclear. CDR1 is SGHKS, CDR2 YYEKEE, per germline (reference sequence). The CDR3 extends over 13 amino acids. Trimming cost V 4 bases and J 2 bases, with 6 bases left between them. Here the CDR3 reads CASSRINTGELFF. The CDR3 DNA follows: TGTGCCAGCAGCCGAATTAACACCGGGGAGCTGTTTTTT.

The sample holds many counts of this clonotype. The CDR3 here is CASRGWDGYLEGYTF. CDR3 bases: TGTGCCAGCAGGGGTTGGGACGGATACCTGGAGGGCTACACCTTC. V is TRBV5-5 and J is TRBJ1-2; tentative D call: TRBD1 (5 bases). This CDR3 has 15 residues. V shed 5 bases and J shed 8 bases, with 22 bases lying between them. The germline gives CDR1 SGHKS, CDR2 YYEKEE (reference sequence).

As to this clonotype: A junction boundary mismatches the germline segment, possibly from a read error. J is TRBJ1-2 and V is TRBV5-1; no clear D. The CDR3 totals 15 residues. Germline CDR1 SGHRS, CDR2 YFSETQ. The CDR3 loop is CARSLEDGPGYGYTF. The CDR3 DNA reads as TGCGCCAGAAGCTTGGAGGACGGCCCCGGCTATGGCTACACCTTC.

V gene TRBV7-8 combines with J gene TRBJ2-7, with TRBD2 identical over 10 bases. With 6 bases clipped from V and 1 base from J, the junction kept 9 bases outside the gene matches. CDR1 and CDR2 from the germline V gene are SGHVS and FQNEAQ. This CDR3 has 16 amino acids. CDR3: CASRPSGTSASYEQYF. For the CDR3, the DNA is TGTGCCAGCAGACCCTCCGGGACTAGCGCTTCCTACGAGCAGTACTTC.

V and J are TRBV18 and TRBJ2-5, with a weak D call TRBD2 (5 bases). The germline V and J ends were trimmed by 4 bases and 5 bases, with 14 bases remaining between them. Germline V gene sequence: CDR1 KGHSH, CDR2 LQKENI. This CDR3 comprises 14 residues. CDR3 DNA: TGTGCCAGCTCACAATACGCGGAGCGGGAGACCCAGTACTTC. Encoded protein: CASSQYAERETQYF. Full variable domain (remainder filled in from reference TRBV18 and TRBJ2-5): NAGVMQNPRHLVRRRGQEARLRCSPMKGHSHVYWYRQLPEEGLKFMVYLQKENIIDESGMPKERFSAEFPKEGPSILRIQQVVRGDSAAYFCASSQYAERETQYFGPGTRLLVL.

The J gene is TRBJ2-1, the V gene TRBV12-3 or TRBV12-4; TRBD2 matches 10 bases. The CDR3 spans 14 residues. Losses at the gene ends were 11 bases for V and 4 bases for J; bases not matched to a gene: 8. The CDR3 nucleotides read TGTGCCGGAGGACTAGCGGTTGCGTACAATGAGCAGTTCTTC. This gives the protein CAGGLAVAYNEQFF.

As concerns this clonotype: A read error may be the cause here, since a much bigger clone is one base away. Written as DNA, the CDR3 is TGCAGTTCTCCTGACAGGGGACCTAACTATGGCTACACCTTC. Its translation is CSSPDRGPNYGYTF. The rearrangement links TRBV20-1 to TRBJ1-2, with 8 bases that match TRBD1. Germline trimming cut 8 bases from V and 0 bases from J; bases unmatched to any gene: 8. This CDR3 is built from 14 residues. Germline values: CDR1 DFQATT, CDR2 SNEGSKA (reference sequence).

This clonotype was seen more than once but under ten times. The rearrangement uses TRBV11-2 and TRBJ2-3; D is unclear. Germline CDR1 and CDR2: SGHAT and FQNNGV. V gave up 0 bases and J gave up 4 bases, with 11 bases separating them. CDR3 length equals 15 residues. The CDR3 DNA sequence: TGTGCCAGCAGCTTAGATCCAGTCTCCCCAGATACGCAGTATTTT. Translating it yields CASSLDPVSPDTQYF. The full variable domain, completed using reference TRBV11-2 and TRBJ2-3, is EAGVAQSPRYKIIEKRQSVAFWCNPISGHATLYWYQQILGQGPKLLIQFQNNGVVDDSQLPKDRFSAERLKGVDSTLKIQPAKLEDSAVYLCASSLDPVSPDTQYFGPGTRLTVL.

The chain has TRBV13 and TRBJ2-5; 8 bases fit TRBD2. The CDR3 spans 16 residues. The J segment lost 2 bases and the V segment lost 0 bases, leaving 5 bases of the junction unmatched. Germline lookup yields CDR1 PRHDT and CDR2 FYEKMQ (reference sequence). The CDR3 nucleotides read TGTGCCAGCAGCTTAGGGTTAGCGGGAAGGCAAGAGACCCAGTACTTC. It translates to CASSLGLAGRQETQYF.

The gene calls are TRBV9 and TRBJ2-7, with 10 bases fitting TRBD1. The CDR3 contains 14 residues. Germline V gives CDR1 SGDLS, CDR2 YYNGEE. J lost 6 bases, V lost 4 bases, and 7 bases had no gene match. DNA of the CDR3: TGTGCCAGCAGCTGGGGGAGGACAGGGGGCGAGCAGTACTTC. It codes for CASSWGRTGGEQYF.

J is TRBJ1-2 and V is TRBV20-1, with D possibly TRBD1 on 6 matching bases. This CDR3 comprises 12 residues. V lost 4 bases and J lost 6, with 12 bases in between. Germline CDR1 DFQATT, CDR2 SNEGSKA (reference sequence). CDR3: CSATQGRDGYTF. CDR3 sequence (DNA): TGCAGTGCTACTCAGGGGAGGGATGGCTACACCTTC.

The chain recombines TRBV7-8 with TRBJ2-3; TRBD2 agrees at 12 bases. J lost 2 bases, V lost 5 bases, and 5 bases had no gene match. Germline V gene sequence: CDR1 SGHVS, CDR2 FQNEAQ. The CDR3 spans 16 residues. The CDR3 protein is CASSVGLAGFTDTQYF. As DNA, the CDR3 is TGTGCCAGCAGCGTAGGACTAGCGGGGTTCACAGATACGCAGTATTTT.